Listed here is a single TCR beta chain. Antigen: not known. The sample holds other DNA sequences that translate to the same CDR3. The source of the sample is a study of shared clonotypes between healthy human individuals. Turning to the study itself: Used for every donor were three CD4 naive, three CD4 memory, two CD8 naive and one CD8 memory plate.

V shed 0 bases and J shed 7 bases, with 7 bases lying between them. The germline V gene has CDR1 GTSNPN and CDR2 SVGIG (reference sequence). CDR3 size: 12 residues. General observations from the study: In the sorted subsets, rarefaction showed sequencing was incomplete despite large depth. How much donors shared clonotypes was expected to be affected by sequencing depth. Of the naive CD4 clonotypes, around 5% were shared across a handful of donors.

Assay used: immunoSEQ multiplex PCR; TCRdb lists only in-frame clones, some missing. The sample consists of just over 2,000,000 clones, 95% of them appearing once. Sequencing input: naive CD4+ T cells sorted from blood. Subset specified: CD45RA+ positively selected. The sequence came from a man aged 18 to 29 in good health. The gene calls are TRBV30 and TRBJ2-1; D remains unclear. In nucleotides, the CDR3 is TGTGCCTGGAGTGTGGTCGGGAATGAGCAGTTCTTC. Translating it yields CAWSVVGNEQFF. The variable domain in full, completed from reference TRBV30 and TRBJ2-1, reads SQTIHQWPATLVQPVGSPLSLECTVEGTSNPNLYWYRQAAGRGLQLLFYSVGIGQISSEVPQNLSASRPQDRQFILSSKKLLLSDSGFYLCAWSVVGNEQFFGPGTRLTVL.